The next 23 T cell receptor beta chains were all read from a single sample in a study of cytomegalovirus exposure and HLA in healthy donors listed by TCRdb under 2017. Receptors were amplified or captured by the immunoSEQ multiplex PCR assay. For the multiplex PCR, a mixture combining 60 forward primers for TCR Vbeta segments and 13 reverse primers for TCR Jbeta segments was used. This immuneACCESS table, as held by TCRdb, lists in-frame sequences with V and J called but not all clones. Of the missing ones, under half trace to an unresolved V gene in checked studies; the others have no known cause. The sample has approximately 53,000 clones on record, 70% to 80% of them singletons. The ten top clones hold 2.5% to 3% of the sample. Sequencing input: PBMCs. The receptors here all came from a woman aged 35 to 49 in good health and CMV-seropositive.

This clone was picked up a small number of times. This chain links TRBV6-4 with TRBJ2-3; perhaps TRBD2 as D (5 bases). CDR3 length: 13 residues. The germline V gene encodes CDR1 MRHNA and CDR2 SNTAGT. Trimming left V 3 bases short and J 1 base short, with 5 bases between. The CDR3 protein is CASSERGTDTQYF. The DNA for the CDR3 is TGTGCCAGCAGTGAGCGGGGCACAGATACGCAGTATTTT.

The J gene is TRBJ1-2, the V gene TRBV29-1; the match to TRBD1 covers 9 bases. CDR1 and CDR2 (germline): SQVTM, ANQGSEA. The CDR3 is 12 amino acids. Trimming at V came to 1 base and at J to 8 bases, leaving 2 bases not matched to a gene. The CDR3, as DNA: TGCAGCGTTGAAGGGACAGGGGAGGGCTACACCTTC. It codes for CSVEGTGEGYTF.

This clone was seen a handful of times. This chain links TRBV6-5 with TRBJ1-1; 8 nucleotides match TRBD1. The V segment lost 5 bases and the J segment 3 bases; nucleotides outside the gene matches: 5. Germline V gene lookup returns CDR1 MNHEY and CDR2 SVGAGI. There are 14 residues in the CDR3. The CDR3 region has the DNA TGTGCCAGCAGTGGACAGGGATTGGACACTGAAGCTTTCTTT. This translates into CASSGQGLDTEAFF.

This clone was observed once. The J gene is TRBJ2-3, the V gene TRBV11-2, with a weak D call TRBD1 (7 bases). The length of the CDR3 is 15 residues. The germline gives CDR1 SGHAT, CDR2 FQNNGV. The germline V and J ends were trimmed by 4 bases and 2 bases, with 13 bases remaining between them. The CDR3 reads CASSSQGRFTDTQYF. The DNA of the CDR3 is TGTGCCAGCAGCTCACAGGGGAGGTTCACAGATACGCAGTATTTT.

The chain links TRBV6-5 to TRBJ2-3; TRBD1 matches at 8 bases. This CDR3 comprises 15 residues. V lost 5 bases, J lost 0 bases, and 4 bases stayed unmatched. Per germline, CDR1 MNHEY and CDR2 SVGAGI. The DNA for the CDR3 is TGTGCCAGCAGTCAGGGGGCCCATAGCACAGATACGCAGTATTTT. Translation: CASSQGAHSTDTQYF.

V usage is TRBV7-6 and J usage is TRBJ1-1, with a weak D call TRBD1 (5 bases). Germline V gives CDR1 SGHVS, CDR2 FNYEAQ. This CDR3 has 17 amino acids. V was trimmed by 1 base and J by 1 base, leaving 16 bases between them. The DNA for the CDR3 is TGTGCCAGCAGCTTAGGTTTACCGACGGGGGGGAACACTGAAGCTTTCTTT. Its translation: CASSLGLPTGGNTEAFF.

The chain recombines TRBV6-5 with TRBJ2-2; 8 nucleotides line up with TRBD1. Germline CDR1 is MNHEY and CDR2 is SVGAGI. V shed 2 bases, J shed 6 bases, and the junction held 8 bases outside the gene matches. This CDR3 is 16 amino acids long. The CDR3 DNA is TGTGCCAGCAGTTACCGTGGGACAGGTCTTTCCGGGGAGCTGTTTTTT. Translating it yields CASSYRGTGLSGELFF.

V and J are TRBV5-6 and TRBJ2-5, with TRBD1 identical over 7 bases. Germline CDR1 SGHDT, CDR2 YYEEEE. The CDR3 is 16 amino acids. Losses at the gene ends were 1 base for V and 0 bases for J; bases not matched to a gene: 6. CDR3 protein: CASSLSGTVYQETQYF. As DNA, the CDR3 is TGTGCCAGCAGCTTGAGTGGGACAGTGTACCAAGAGACCCAGTACTTC.

This clone is a singleton in its sample. V gene TRBV27 combines with J gene TRBJ2-2, with 8 bases lining up with TRBD2. Germline assignment: CDR1 MNHEY and CDR2 SMNVEV (reference sequence). The CDR3 has 14 residues. V trimming: 5 bases; J trimming: 7 bases; junction bases outside the gene matches: 6. DNA of the CDR3: TGTGCCAGCAGTATGGGACTAGAGCTCGGGGAGCTGTTTTTT. The encoded protein is CASSMGLELGELFF.

The chain employs TRBV10-3 and TRBJ2-5; 8 bases align to TRBD1. J lost 4 bases, V lost 6 bases, and 10 bases had no gene match. The CDR3 covers 15 residues. Germline V gene sequence: CDR1 ENHRY, CDR2 SYGVKD. The CDR3 nucleotides read TGTGCCATCAGGACAGGACAGGGTGGGGTAGAGACCCAGTACTTC. Translated: CAIRTGQGGVETQYF.

The rearrangement links TRBV4-2 to TRBJ1-5; 10 nucleotides line up with TRBD1. Germline V gives CDR1 LGHNA, CDR2 YNFKEQ. J was trimmed by 6 bases and V by 0 bases; bases with no gene match: 5. The length of the CDR3 is 16 residues. The CDR3 bases are TGTGCCAGCAGCCAAGAGGGACAGGGGCAAGCTCAGCCCCAGCATTTT. Translation: CASSQEGQGQAQPQHF.

This clone has just one count. The chain joins TRBV10-3 to TRBJ2-7; tentative D call: TRBD1 (6 bases). Between the trimmed V and J ends, which lost 8 bases and 3 bases, there was a span of 14 bases. Germline V lookup: CDR1 ENHRY, CDR2 SYGVKD. This CDR3 comprises 13 residues. CDR3: CAIPGTPVYEQYF. The CDR3 bases are TGTGCCATCCCCGGGACACCAGTCTACGAGCAGTACTTC.

J is TRBJ1-1 and V is TRBV7-3; 7 bases agree with TRBD1. There are 15 residues in the CDR3. With 1 base clipped from V and 5 bases from J, the junction kept 7 bases outside the gene matches. Germline lookup yields CDR1 SGHTA and CDR2 FQGTGA. Here the CDR3 reads CASSLRAGGRTEAFF. The CDR3 DNA follows: TGTGCCAGCAGCTTAAGGGCAGGGGGACGAACTGAAGCTTTCTTT.

The V and J genes are TRBV11-2 and TRBJ1-4; TRBD1 agrees at 11 bases. The V gene end was trimmed by 1 base and the J gene end by 7 bases; junction bases not matched to a gene: 5. Germline CDR1 is SGHAT and CDR2 is FQNNGV. The CDR3 runs to 16 residues. The DNA for the CDR3 is TGTGCCAGCAGCTTAGTCCGGGGACAGGGGGGTGAAAAACTGTTTTTT. Protein sequence: CASSLVRGQGGEKLFF.

V usage is TRBV30 and J usage is TRBJ1-1, with TRBD1 matching over 8 bases. Trimming removed 4 bases from V and 1 base from J; junction bases left unmatched: 2. The CDR3 totals 13 residues. The germline V gene has CDR1 GTSNPN and CDR2 SVGIG (reference sequence). The CDR3 protein is CAWNRGKNTEAFF. DNA of the CDR3: TGTGCCTGGAACAGGGGGAAGAACACTGAAGCTTTCTTT.

The chain couples TRBV6-1 to TRBJ2-7; tentatively, D is TRBD2 (7 bases). Germline assignment: CDR1 MNHNS and CDR2 SASEGT. V was shortened by 4 bases and J by 2 bases, with 12 bases between the two germline ends. There are 14 residues in the CDR3. This CDR3 reads CASSGGGGPYEQYF. Written as DNA, the CDR3 is TGTGCCAGCAGTGGGGGAGGGGGGCCCTACGAGCAGTACTTC.

This chain connects TRBV7-2 to TRBJ2-3; TRBD2 agrees at 12 bases. Trimming cost V 4 bases and J 3 bases; bases outside gene matches: 5. The germline V gene encodes CDR1 SGHTA and CDR2 FQGNSA. This CDR3 has 16 amino acids. The CDR3 reads CASSSGTSGYTDTQYF. CDR3 DNA: TGTGCCAGCAGCTCCGGGACTAGCGGGTATACAGATACGCAGTATTTT.

The chain is built from TRBV10-1 and TRBJ2-7, with 9 positions matching TRBD1. V lost 3 bases and J lost 4; bases outside the gene matches: 1. The CDR3 consists of 13 residues. Germline V lookup: CDR1 WNHNN, CDR2 SYGVQD (reference sequence). CDR3 DNA sequence: TGCGCCAGCAGTGAACAGGGGGCGTACGAGCAGTACTTC. The encoded protein is CASSEQGAYEQYF.

This clone was seen a few times. V gene TRBV18 combines with J gene TRBJ1-2; 7 bases fit TRBD1. Trimming at V came to 4 bases and at J to 6 bases, leaving 8 bases not matched to a gene. The CDR3 sequence is 14 residues long. CDR1 and CDR2 from the germline V gene are KGHSH and LQKENI. For the CDR3, the DNA is TGTGCCAGCTCACACACGACAGGGTTCAATGGCTACACCTTC. Encoded protein: CASSHTTGFNGYTF.

The V call is TRBV6-1, the J call TRBJ2-3, with D perhaps TRBD2 (7 bases). Germline loops: CDR1 MNHNS, CDR2 SASEGT. This CDR3 spans 14 amino acids. The ends were cut back, 10 bases at V and 4 bases at J, with 18 bases in the middle. CDR3 in DNA: TGTGCCACCCACCTGGGGGGGGCCTCAGATACGCAGTATTTT. Amino acids: CATHLGGASDTQYF.

V usage is TRBV7-6 and J usage is TRBJ2-7; 7 bases align to TRBD2. Germline assignment: CDR1 SGHVS and CDR2 FNYEAQ. Unmatched junction bases numbered 6, after V lost 8 bases and J lost 2 bases. This CDR3 is 13 amino acids long. The CDR3 nucleotides read TGTGCCAGCGGGAGGGTCGGAGCCTACGAGCAGTACTTC. This codes for CASGRVGAYEQYF. Variable domain in full (rest from reference TRBV7-6 and TRBJ2-7): GAGVSQSPRYKVTKRGQDVALRCDPISGHVSLYWYRQALGQGPEFLTYFNYEAQQDKSGLPNDRFSAERPEGSISTLTIQRTEQRDSAMYRCASGRVGAYEQYFGPGTRLTVT.

This chain links TRBV30 with TRBJ2-1; TRBD2 matches 8 bases. This CDR3 has 15 residues. Germline CDR1 GTSNPN, CDR2 SVGIG (reference sequence). Unmatched junction bases numbered 4, after V lost 3 bases and J lost 0 bases. This chain's CDR3 is CAWSFGGASYNEQFF. The CDR3 nucleotides read TGTGCCTGGAGCTTCGGGGGGGCCTCCTACAATGAGCAGTTCTTC. The whole variable domain, filled in from reference TRBV30 and TRBJ2-1, reads SQTIHQWPATLVQPVGSPLSLECTVEGTSNPNLYWYRQAAGRGLQLLFYSVGIGQISSEVPQNLSASRPQDRQFILSSKKLLLSDSGFYLCAWSFGGASYNEQFFGPGTRLTVL.

The V call is TRBV10-2, the J call TRBJ2-2; 7 nucleotides match TRBD2. Germline loops: CDR1 WSHSY, CDR2 SAAADI. The CDR3 consists of 15 residues. J was trimmed by 1 base and V by 6 bases; bases with no gene match: 5. CDR3 residues: CASRSGAENTGELFF. The CDR3 coding sequence is TGCGCCAGCAGGAGCGGGGCTGAGAACACCGGGGAGCTGTTTTTT.